These T cell receptor beta chains were read from a single sample in a study of T cells in Graves' hyperthyroidism and ophthalmopathy. Via MiXCR, TCRdb re-called the multiplex PCR reads, giving one row per CDR3 protein. Of 300,000 to 450,000 distinct CDR3 sequences in the sample, around a quarter were seen once. Sequencing was performed on blood. These receptor sequences come from a man aged 45 to 65 with Graves' hyperthyroidism. The CDR3 runs from the conserved cysteine through the conserved F or W.

v_gene	j_gene	CDR3aa
TRBV6-2/TRBV6-3	TRBJ2-7	CATRTGPYEQYF
TRBV7-9	TRBJ2-7	CASSSQTTSYEQYF
TRBV7-9	TRBJ2-5	CASSFRVRGETQYF
TRBV29-1	TRBJ1-1	CSVDRAKTEAFF
TRBV20-1	TRBJ2-3	CSARTSATDTQYF
TRBV2	TRBJ2-7	CASRRPGTSGYEQYF
TRBV18	TRBJ1-1	CASSPGGSMNTEAFF
TRBV20-1	TRBJ2-1	CSAGRAAVGDEQFF
TRBV18	TRBJ1-1	CASSPKGGSEAFF
TRBV27	TRBJ2-1	CASSLTPYNEQFF
TRBV18	TRBJ1-1	CASSPEMGTEAFF
TRBV7-2	TRBJ1-5	CASSPGTGESQPQHF
TRBV24-1	TRBJ2-1	CATKGSSYNEQFF
TRBV7-3	TRBJ2-5	CASSLSAGETQYF
TRBV3-1	TRBJ2-1	CASSGGGRSYNEQFF
TRBV30	TRBJ2-5	CAWSVQGGKETQYF
TRBV20-1	TRBJ2-4	CSAVSSGGAKNIQYF
TRBV6-1	TRBJ2-7	CATDRGSYEQYF
TRBV6-1	TRBJ2-1	CASSPGLAGVNNEQFF
TRBV6-1	TRBJ1-1	CASTKSTGTTEAFF
TRBV6-1	TRBJ2-7	CASTRTSWDEQYF
TRBV20-1	TRBJ2-7	CSAPRSTSHEQYF
TRBV7-2	TRBJ2-2	CASSLAASARELFF
TRBV24-1	TRBJ1-2	CATSETTTGPRGGYTF
TRBV19	TRBJ2-6	CASEPGRPGANVLTF
TRBV7-3	TRBJ2-1	CASSLFLAGTNEQFF
TRBV5-1	TRBJ2-7	CASSLSTGEGEQYF
TRBV10-3	TRBJ2-2	CAIMRTGGNTGELFF
TRBV7-9	TRBJ2-1	CASSPPTGGLGNEQFF
TRBV6-1	TRBJ2-5	CASTGLAGYQETQYF
TRBV27	TRBJ2-7	CASSLISGRRSYEQYF
TRBV2	TRBJ1-3	CASRVSGNTIYF
TRBV20-1	TRBJ2-1	CSANKREQFF
TRBV3-1	TRBJ2-5	CASSQGLARETQYF
TRBV11-2	TRBJ2-7	CASSVNRAYEQYF
TRBV15	TRBJ2-3	CATSRVSADTQYF
TRBV24-1	TRBJ1-5	CATSEGTGPNQPQHF
TRBV2	TRBJ2-1	CASSPSGTRNEQFF
TRBV5-1	TRBJ2-3	CASSQGTSPLTDTQYF
TRBV12-5	TRBJ1-1	CASGLGSGDTEAFF